The source of this T cell receptor beta chain is a study of cytomegalovirus exposure and HLA in healthy donors. Germline V gene data show CDR1 as SGHTS and CDR2 as YDEGEE. V lost 2 bases to trimming and J lost 1 base, with 12 bases between them. The CDR3 loop spans 15 amino acids. Primers included in the PCR were 60 Vbeta and 13 Jbeta primers. Libraries were prepared by immunoSEQ multiplex PCR; TCRdb keeps only in-frame clonotypes and omits some of them. The sample has about 160,000 clones, around 74% seen once. The sample comprised PBMCs. The chain uses TRBV5-8 and TRBJ1-1, with D unresolved. The TCR sequence derives from a woman aged 25-40 years in good health and CMV-seronegative. The CDR3 DNA follows: TGTGCCAGCAGCTTACCCCCACGGGGGAACACTGAAGCTTTCTTT. It specifies CASSLPPRGNTEAFF.